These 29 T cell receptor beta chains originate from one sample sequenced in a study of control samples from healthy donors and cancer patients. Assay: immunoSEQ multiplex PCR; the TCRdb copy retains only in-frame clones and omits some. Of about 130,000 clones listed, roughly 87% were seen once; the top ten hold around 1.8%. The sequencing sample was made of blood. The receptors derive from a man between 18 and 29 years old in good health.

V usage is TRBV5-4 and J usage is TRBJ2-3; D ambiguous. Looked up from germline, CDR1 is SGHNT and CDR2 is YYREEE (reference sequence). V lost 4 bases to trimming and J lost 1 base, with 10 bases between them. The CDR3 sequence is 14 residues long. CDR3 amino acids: CASSRLLGTDTQYF. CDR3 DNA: TGTGCCAGCAGCAGACTTTTGGGCACAGATACGCAGTATTTT.

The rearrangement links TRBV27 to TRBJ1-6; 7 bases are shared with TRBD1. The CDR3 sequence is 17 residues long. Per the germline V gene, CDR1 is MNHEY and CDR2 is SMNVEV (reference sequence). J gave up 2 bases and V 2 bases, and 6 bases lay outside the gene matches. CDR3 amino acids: CASSLSGRGAYNSPLHF. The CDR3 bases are TGTGCCAGCAGTTTAAGCGGCAGGGGGGCCTATAATTCACCCCTCCACTTT.

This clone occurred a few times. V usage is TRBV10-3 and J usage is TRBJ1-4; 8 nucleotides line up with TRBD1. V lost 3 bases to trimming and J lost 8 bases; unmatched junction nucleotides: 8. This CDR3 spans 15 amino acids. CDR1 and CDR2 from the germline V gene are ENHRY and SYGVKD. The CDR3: CAISEYQGAGEKLFF. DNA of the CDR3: TGTGCCATCAGTGAATATCAGGGGGCAGGGGAAAAACTGTTTTTT.

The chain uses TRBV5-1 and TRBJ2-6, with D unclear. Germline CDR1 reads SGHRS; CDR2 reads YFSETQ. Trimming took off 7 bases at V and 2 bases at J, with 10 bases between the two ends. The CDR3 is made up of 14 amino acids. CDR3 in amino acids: CASRYETGANVLTF. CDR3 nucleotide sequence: TGCGCCAGCCGCTATGAGACTGGGGCCAACGTCCTGACTTTC.

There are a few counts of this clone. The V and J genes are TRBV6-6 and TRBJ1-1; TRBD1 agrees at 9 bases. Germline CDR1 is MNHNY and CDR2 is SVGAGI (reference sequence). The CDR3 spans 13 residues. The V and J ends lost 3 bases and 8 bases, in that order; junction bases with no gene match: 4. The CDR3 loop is CASSYGTGGEAFF. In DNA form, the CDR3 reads TGTGCCAGCAGTTATGGTACAGGGGGCGAAGCTTTCTTT.

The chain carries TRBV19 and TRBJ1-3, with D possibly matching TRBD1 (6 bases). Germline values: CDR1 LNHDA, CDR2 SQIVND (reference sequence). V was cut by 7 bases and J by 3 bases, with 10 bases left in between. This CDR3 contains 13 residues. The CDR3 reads CASTVGHGNTIYF. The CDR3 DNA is TGTGCCAGTACTGTGGGACATGGAAACACCATATATTTT.

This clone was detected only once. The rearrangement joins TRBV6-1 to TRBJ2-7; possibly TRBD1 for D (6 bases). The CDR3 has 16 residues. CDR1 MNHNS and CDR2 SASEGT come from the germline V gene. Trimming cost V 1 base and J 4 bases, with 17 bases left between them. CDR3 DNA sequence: TGTGCCAGCAGTGAAGGTCAGGGGAGACGGGCTTACGAGCAGTACTTC. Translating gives CASSEGQGRRAYEQYF.

CDR3: CASSLGTSGKETQYF. Written as DNA, the CDR3 is TGTGCCAGCAGTCTCGGGACTAGCGGAAAAGAGACCCAGTACTTC. The chain links TRBV28 to TRBJ2-5; the match to TRBD2 covers 11 bases. The CDR3 covers 15 residues. The germline CDR1 and CDR2 sequences are MDHEN and SYDVKM. Losses at the gene ends were 5 bases for V and 3 bases for J; bases not matched to a gene: 5.

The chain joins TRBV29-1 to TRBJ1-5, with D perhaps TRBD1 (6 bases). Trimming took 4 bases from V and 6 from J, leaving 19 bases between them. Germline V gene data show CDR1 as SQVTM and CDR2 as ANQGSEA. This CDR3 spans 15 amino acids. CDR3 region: CSVAKGGGEGQPQHF. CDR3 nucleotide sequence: TGCAGCGTTGCCAAGGGAGGGGGAGAGGGTCAGCCCCAGCATTTT.

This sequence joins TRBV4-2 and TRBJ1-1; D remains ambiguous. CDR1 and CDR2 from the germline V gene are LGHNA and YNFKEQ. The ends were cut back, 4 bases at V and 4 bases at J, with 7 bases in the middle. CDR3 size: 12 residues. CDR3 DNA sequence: TGTGCCAGCAGCCGATGGGGCACTGAAGCTTTCTTT. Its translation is CASSRWGTEAFF.

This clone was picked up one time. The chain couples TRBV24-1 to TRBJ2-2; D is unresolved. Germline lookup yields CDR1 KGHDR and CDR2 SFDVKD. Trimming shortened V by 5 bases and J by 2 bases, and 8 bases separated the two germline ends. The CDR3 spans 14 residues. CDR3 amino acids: CATSGGFNTGELFF. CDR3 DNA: TGTGCCACCAGTGGTGGGTTCAACACCGGGGAGCTGTTTTTT.

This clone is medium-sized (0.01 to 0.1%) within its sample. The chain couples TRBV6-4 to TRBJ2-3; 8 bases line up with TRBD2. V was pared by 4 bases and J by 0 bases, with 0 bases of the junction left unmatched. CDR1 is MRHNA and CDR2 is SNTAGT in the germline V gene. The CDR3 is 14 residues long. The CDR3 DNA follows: TGTGCCAGCAGTGCTAGCGGGAGCACAGATACGCAGTATTTT. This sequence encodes CASSASGSTDTQYF.

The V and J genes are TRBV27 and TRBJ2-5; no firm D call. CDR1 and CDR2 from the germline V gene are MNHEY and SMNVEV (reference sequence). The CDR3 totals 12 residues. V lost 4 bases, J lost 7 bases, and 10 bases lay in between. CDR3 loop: CASSSTPGTQYF. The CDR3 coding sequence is TGTGCCAGCAGTTCCACCCCCGGGACCCAGTACTTC.

The CDR3 is CATSRESPGQRYYGYTF. The DNA for the CDR3 is TGTGCCACCAGCAGAGAGTCTCCGGGACAGCGATACTATGGCTACACCTTC. The V gene is TRBV15, the J gene TRBJ1-2; 7 nucleotides line up with TRBD1. With V trimmed by 0 bases and J by 3 bases, 10 bases remained unmatched. CDR1 is LNHNV and CDR2 is YYDKDF in the germline V gene (reference sequence). This CDR3 has 17 amino acids.

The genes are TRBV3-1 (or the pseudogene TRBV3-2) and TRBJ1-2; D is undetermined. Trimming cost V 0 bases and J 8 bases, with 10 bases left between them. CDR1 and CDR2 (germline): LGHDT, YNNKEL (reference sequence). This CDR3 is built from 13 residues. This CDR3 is CASSQDSRGGYTF. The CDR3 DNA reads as TGTGCCAGCAGCCAAGATTCACGAGGGGGCTACACCTTC.

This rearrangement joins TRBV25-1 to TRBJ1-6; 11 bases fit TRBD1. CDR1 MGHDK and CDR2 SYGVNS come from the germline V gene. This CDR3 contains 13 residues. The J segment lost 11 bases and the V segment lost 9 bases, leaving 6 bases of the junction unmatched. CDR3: CASSPGQGAPLHF. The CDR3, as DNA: TGTGCCAGTTCACCGGGACAGGGGGCACCCCTCCACTTT.

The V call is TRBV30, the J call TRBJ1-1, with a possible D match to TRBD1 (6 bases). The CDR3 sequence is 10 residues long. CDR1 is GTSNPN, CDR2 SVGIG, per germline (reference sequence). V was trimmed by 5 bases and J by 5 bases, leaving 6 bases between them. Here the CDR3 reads CAWGQTEAFF. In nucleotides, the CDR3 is TGTGCCTGGGGACAGACTGAAGCTTTCTTT.

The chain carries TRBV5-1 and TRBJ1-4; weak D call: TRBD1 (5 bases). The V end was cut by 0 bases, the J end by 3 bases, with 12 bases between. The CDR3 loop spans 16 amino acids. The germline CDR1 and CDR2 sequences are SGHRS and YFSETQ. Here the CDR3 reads CASSLVGARSNEKLFF. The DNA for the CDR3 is TGCGCCAGCAGCTTGGTTGGGGCGCGGTCTAATGAAAAACTGTTTTTT.

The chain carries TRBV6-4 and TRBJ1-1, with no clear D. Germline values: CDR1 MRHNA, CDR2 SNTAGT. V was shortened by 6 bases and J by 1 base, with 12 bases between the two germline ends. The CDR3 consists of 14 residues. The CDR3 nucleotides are TGTGCCAGCAGGAGTGGCAATTCGAACACTGAAGCTTTCTTT. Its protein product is CASRSGNSNTEAFF.

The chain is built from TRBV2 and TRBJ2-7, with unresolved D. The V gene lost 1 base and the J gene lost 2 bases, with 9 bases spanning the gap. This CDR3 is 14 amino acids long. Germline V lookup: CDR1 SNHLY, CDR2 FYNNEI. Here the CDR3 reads CASSEDSQPYEQYF. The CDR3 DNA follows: TGTGCCAGCAGTGAAGACAGCCAACCCTACGAGCAGTACTTC.

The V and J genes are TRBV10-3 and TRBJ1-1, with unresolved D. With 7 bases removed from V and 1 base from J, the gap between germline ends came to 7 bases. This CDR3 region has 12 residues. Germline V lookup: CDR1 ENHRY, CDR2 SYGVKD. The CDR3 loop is CAIKGGNTEAFF. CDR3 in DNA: TGTGCCATCAAAGGAGGGAACACTGAAGCTTTCTTT.

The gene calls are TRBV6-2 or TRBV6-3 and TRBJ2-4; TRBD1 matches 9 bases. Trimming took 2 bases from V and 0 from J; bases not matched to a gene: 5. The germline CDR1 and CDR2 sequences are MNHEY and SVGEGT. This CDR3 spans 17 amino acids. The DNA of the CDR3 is TGTGCCAGCAGTTACCGGGGACAGGGACTAGCCAAAAACATTCAGTACTTC. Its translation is CASSYRGQGLAKNIQYF.

CDR3 sequence: CASSPGQGKTYEQYF. The CDR3 DNA reads as TGTGCCAGCAGCCCAGGACAGGGGAAAACCTACGAGCAGTACTTC. V is TRBV9 and J is TRBJ2-7; 9 nucleotides match TRBD1. This CDR3 spans 15 amino acids. Germline assignment: CDR1 SGDLS and CDR2 YYNGEE. The V segment lost 4 bases and the J segment 2 bases; nucleotides outside the gene matches: 7.

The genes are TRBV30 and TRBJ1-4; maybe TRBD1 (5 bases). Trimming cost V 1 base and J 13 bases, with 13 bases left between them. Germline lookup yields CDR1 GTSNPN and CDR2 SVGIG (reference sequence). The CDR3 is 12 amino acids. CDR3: CAWSGARGGLFF. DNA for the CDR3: TGTGCCTGGAGTGGGGCCCGGGGGGGACTGTTTTTT.

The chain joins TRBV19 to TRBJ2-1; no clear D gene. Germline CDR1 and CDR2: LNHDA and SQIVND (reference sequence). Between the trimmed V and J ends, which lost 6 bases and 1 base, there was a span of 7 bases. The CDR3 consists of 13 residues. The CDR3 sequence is CASRGLSYNEQFF. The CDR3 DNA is TGTGCCAGTAGAGGGTTGTCCTACAATGAGCAGTTCTTC.

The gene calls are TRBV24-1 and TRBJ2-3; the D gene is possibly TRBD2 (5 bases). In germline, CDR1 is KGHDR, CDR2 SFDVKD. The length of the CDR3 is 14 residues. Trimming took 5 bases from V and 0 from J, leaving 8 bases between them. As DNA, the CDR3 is TGTGCCACCAGTGGGACTCAGAGCACAGATACGCAGTATTTT. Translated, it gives CATSGTQSTDTQYF.

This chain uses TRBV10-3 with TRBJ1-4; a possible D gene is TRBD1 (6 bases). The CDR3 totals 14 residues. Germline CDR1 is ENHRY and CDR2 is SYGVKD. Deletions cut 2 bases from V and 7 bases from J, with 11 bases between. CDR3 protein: CAISERGAVEKLFF. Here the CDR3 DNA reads TGTGCCATCAGTGAGCGGGGGGCGGTTGAAAAACTGTTTTTT.

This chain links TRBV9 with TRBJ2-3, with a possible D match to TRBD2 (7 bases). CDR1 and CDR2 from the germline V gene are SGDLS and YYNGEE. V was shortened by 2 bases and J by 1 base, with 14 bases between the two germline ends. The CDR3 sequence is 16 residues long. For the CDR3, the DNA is TGTGCCAGCAGCGTCGTAGGGGGGGGCGGCACAGATACGCAGTATTTT. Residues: CASSVVGGGGTDTQYF. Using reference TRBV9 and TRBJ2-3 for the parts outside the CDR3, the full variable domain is DSGVTQTPKHLITATGQRVTLRCSPRSGDLSVYWYQQSLDQGLQFLIQYYNGEERAKGNILERFSAQQFPDLHSELNLSSLELGDSALYFCASSVVGGGGTDTQYFGPGTRLTVL.

CDR3 nucleotides: TGTGCCAGCAAGGCGAAAGGGGATTATAGCAATCAGCCCCAGCATTTT. It translates to CASKAKGDYSNQPQHF. V gene TRBV2 combines with J gene TRBJ1-5; D is perhaps TRBD1 (5 bases). The V end lost 7 bases, the J end lost 0 bases, and 16 bases lay between the germline ends. Per the germline V gene, CDR1 is SNHLY and CDR2 is FYNNEI. The CDR3 loop spans 16 amino acids.